The 9 T cell receptor beta chains listed next were all sequenced from one sample in a study of regulatory T cells in long-lasting Graves disease. Regarding time point: persistent/refractory GD, antithyroid drugs over 5 years with positive TRAb. Construction of the TCR library relied on RNA isolated from PBMCs. Relying on iRepertoire HTBI primers and Arm-PCR of CDR3 regions, the team built TCR beta libraries. TCRdb processed the multiplex PCR reads anew with MiXCR; each CDR3 protein has one entry. Among about 290,000 distinct CDR3 sequences, 22% were seen once, and the ten largest hold around three fifths. The starting material was peripheral blood mononuclear cells (PBMCs), obtained when the disease was refractory, from a patient treated with antithyroid drugs. The origin of the receptors is a female donor with Graves disease.

This clonotype was picked up a small number of times. A read error is possible here, since a much larger clone lies one base away. V gene TRBV28 combines with J gene TRBJ2-7, with D perhaps matching TRBD2 (5 bases). CDR3 length: 14 residues. CDR1 MDHEN and CDR2 SYDVKM come from the germline V gene. The CDR3 loop is CASSPLTTNYERYF. CDR3 nucleotide sequence: TGTGCCAGCAGTCCCCTGACTACGAACTACGAGCGGTACTTC.

This rearrangement joins TRBV14 to TRBJ2-7, with D uncertain. This CDR3 spans 14 amino acids. Germline CDR1 SGHDN, CDR2 FVKESK. V lost 1 base to trimming and J lost 6 bases, with 13 bases between them. The CDR3 bases are TGTGCCAGCAGCCAAGTCTCCCTCTCCGGCGAGCAGTACTTC. Its translation: CASSQVSLSGEQYF.

This clonotype showed up many times. This chain links TRBV28 with TRBJ2-5, with 8 bases identical to TRBD1. The CDR3 is 14 amino acids. The germline V gene has CDR1 MDHEN and CDR2 SYDVKM. After removal of 6 bases from V and 5 bases from J, the junction contained 8 bases not matched to a gene. CDR3 residues: CASSPQGALETQYF. The CDR3 DNA reads TGTGCCAGCAGCCCTCAGGGGGCGTTGGAGACCCAGTACTTC.

This rearrangement joins TRBV29-1 to TRBJ2-3, with D maybe TRBD1 (7 bases). Trimming shortened V by 5 bases and J by 5 bases, and 14 bases separated the two germline ends. In germline, CDR1 is SQVTM, CDR2 ANQGSEA. This CDR3 contains 13 residues. The CDR3, as DNA: TGCAGCGTTAACCCCCAGGGGGGAGATACGCAGTATTTT. It is translated as CSVNPQGGDTQYF.

This clonotype was detected many times. The J gene is TRBJ1-2, the V gene TRBV5-1; D not resolved. The length of the CDR3 is 12 residues. CDR1 SGHRS and CDR2 YFSETQ come from the germline V gene. Trimming stripped 2 bases from V and 7 bases from J, with 9 bases between. The CDR3 sequence: CASSFDRLGYTF. The CDR3 DNA reads TGCGCCAGCAGCTTCGACCGCCTTGGCTACACCTTC.

This clonotype was observed a few times. The rearrangement links TRBV7-2 to TRBJ2-7; D might be TRBD1 (6 bases). The V end was cut by 2 bases, the J end by 1 base, with 12 bases between. The CDR3 runs to 15 residues. CDR1 SGHTA and CDR2 FQGNSA come from the germline V gene. This chain's CDR3 is CASSLLQGRSYEQYF. CDR3 coding DNA: TGTGCCAGCAGCTTATTACAGGGAAGGTCCTACGAGCAGTACTTC.

This clonotype showed up just a few times. This rearrangement joins TRBV20-1 to TRBJ2-7; 7 bases line up with TRBD2. Germline V gene sequence: CDR1 DFQATT, CDR2 SNEGSKA (reference sequence). CDR3 length equals 15 residues. The trim removed 0 bases at V and 7 bases at J, leaving 12 bases unmatched. This CDR3 is CSARDITAGVGEQYF. CDR3 in DNA: TGCAGTGCTAGAGATATCACGGCGGGAGTAGGTGAGCAGTACTTC.

The chain uses TRBV28 and TRBJ2-1; no definite D call. Germline V gene data show CDR1 as MDHEN and CDR2 as SYDVKM. Trimming took 6 bases from V and 2 from J, leaving 11 bases between them. The CDR3 is made up of 14 amino acids. The CDR3 sequence: CASSHRIAYNEQFF. Written as DNA, the CDR3 is TGTGCCAGCAGCCACCGAATCGCCTACAATGAGCAGTTCTTC. The variable domain in full, with the rest retrieved from reference TRBV28 and TRBJ2-1, is DVKVTQSSRYLVKRTGEKVFLECVQDMDHENMFWYRQDPGLGLRLIYFSYDVKMKEKGDIPEGYSVSREKKERFSLILESASTNQTSMYLCASSHRIAYNEQFFGPGTRLTVL.

This clonotype has only a few counts. The gene calls are TRBV20-1 and TRBJ1-6, with 9 bases identical to TRBD1. The CDR3 is 17 amino acids. The germline gives CDR1 DFQATT, CDR2 SNEGSKA (reference sequence). V dropped 6 bases and J dropped 7; count of bases not matched to a gene: 16. Written as DNA, the CDR3 is TGCAGTGCCAGGGGAGGCGGACAGGGGCTCCTAAATTCACCCCTCCACTTT. Translated, it gives CSARGGGQGLLNSPLHF.